A single sample gave rise to the 14 T cell receptor beta chains below, sequenced in a study of T cell repertoires in cytomegalovirus infection. TCRdb reprocessed the reads via MiXCR and lists one record per CDR3 protein. This sample has about 310,000 distinct CDR3 sequences, with around 25% found just once. These receptors have no known antigen. Specimen: cultured PBMCs, collected from culture after CMV antigen stimulation. These receptor sequences come from a human donor in good health (CMV status not recorded). Some clones in this sample may be carry-over from other donors' samples.

The chain combines TRBV7-8 with TRBJ1-1, with 8 bases lining up with TRBD1. Losses at the gene ends were 5 bases for V and 2 bases for J; bases not matched to a gene: 16. Germline V lookup: CDR1 SGHVS, CDR2 FQNEAQ. The CDR3 has 18 amino acids. Here the CDR3 reads CASSERPGQATHNTEAFF. CDR3 nucleotide sequence: TGTGCCAGCAGCGAAAGACCGGGACAGGCAACGCACAACACTGAAGCTTTCTTT. The full variable domain, rest sourced from reference TRBV7-8 and TRBJ1-1, is GAGVSQSPRYKVAKRGQDVALRCDPISGHVSLFWYQQALGQGPEFLTYFQNEAQLDKSGLPSDRFFAERPEGSVSTLKIQRTQQEDSAVYLCASSERPGQATHNTEAFFGQGTRLTVV.

The chain joins TRBV19 to TRBJ2-1; D gene ambiguous. CDR1 and CDR2 from the germline V gene are LNHDA and SQIVND (reference sequence). The CDR3 has 12 amino acids. The V gene lost 3 bases and the J gene lost 4 bases, with 4 bases spanning the gap. The CDR3 region has the DNA TGTGCCAGTAGTATCGATTACAATGAGCAGTTCTTC. Amino acid sequence: CASSIDYNEQFF.

This clonotype came up many times. The chain uses TRBV28 and TRBJ2-1; no clear D. Trimming removed 3 bases at V and 7 bases at J, with 7 bases between. Germline CDR1 and CDR2: MDHEN and SYDVKM. This CDR3 region has 12 residues. This chain's CDR3 is CASSFPLNEQFF. The CDR3 region has the DNA TGTGCCAGCAGTTTTCCCCTTAATGAGCAGTTCTTC.

This clonotype was observed at least ten times. V is TRBV7-6 and J is TRBJ2-1; D possibly corresponds to TRBD2 (6 bases). V gave up 1 base and J gave up 5 bases, with 12 bases separating them. The CDR3 length is 15 residues. The germline V gene has CDR1 SGHVS and CDR2 FNYEAQ. The CDR3: CASSLVGGLHNEQFF. The CDR3 region has the DNA TGTGCCAGCAGCTTAGTTGGAGGGCTACACAATGAGCAGTTCTTC. The variable domain in full, with the rest retrieved from reference TRBV7-6 and TRBJ2-1, is GAGVSQSPRYKVTKRGQDVALRCDPISGHVSLYWYRQALGQGPEFLTYFNYEAQQDKSGLPNDRFSAERPEGSISTLTIQRTEQRDSAMYRCASSLVGGLHNEQFFGPGTRLTVL.

The chain carries TRBV7-3 and TRBJ2-2, with D possibly matching TRBD2 (5 bases). Germline V CDR1 and CDR2: SGHTA, FQGTGA. V was clipped by 5 bases and J by 4 bases, with 17 bases between them. The CDR3 sequence is 16 residues long. The CDR3 protein is CASSPTRLSSTGELFF. For the CDR3, the DNA is TGTGCCAGCAGCCCCACCCGACTATCTAGCACCGGGGAGCTGTTTTTT.

This clonotype was detected a few times. CDR3: CSASVGSAYNEQFF. In nucleotides, the CDR3 is TGCAGTGCTAGTGTCGGGTCAGCCTACAATGAGCAGTTCTTC. The rearrangement uses TRBV20-1 and TRBJ2-1; D not certain. The CDR3 is 14 amino acids. Trimming removed 3 bases from V and 2 bases from J, with 11 bases in between. Germline loops: CDR1 DFQATT, CDR2 SNEGSKA (reference sequence).

The sample holds many counts of this clonotype. The V and J genes are TRBV7-2 and TRBJ1-3; 8 bases fit TRBD1. Trimming took 5 bases from V and 0 from J; bases not matched to a gene: 9. The CDR3 consists of 17 residues. CDR1 and CDR2 from the germline V gene are SGHTA and FQGNSA. The CDR3 DNA follows: TGTGCCAGCAGCACAGGGACAGGCCTACTCTCTGGAAACACCATATATTTT. Its translation: CASSTGTGLLSGNTIYF.

This chain links TRBV5-1 with TRBJ2-5; tentative D call: TRBD2 (6 bases). V lost 0 bases, J lost 5 bases, and 11 bases lay in between. The CDR3 spans 14 residues. CDR1 and CDR2 (germline): SGHRS, YFSETQ. CDR3 in DNA: TGCGCCAGCAGCTTGGTGCCAGGGAGGGAGACCCAGTACTTC. It specifies CASSLVPGRETQYF.

Remarks on this clonotype: It may be a read error: a sequence one base away is much more abundant. The chain has TRBV7-2 and TRBJ1-4; D is unclear. Trimming stripped 3 bases from V and 0 bases from J, with 14 bases between. Germline V gene lookup returns CDR1 SGHTA and CDR2 FQGNSA. The CDR3 contains 17 residues. CDR3 DNA: TGTGCCAGCAGCTTTACGACGGCCGTTGCAACTAATGAAAAACTGTTTTTT. Translating gives CASSFTTAVATNEKLFF.

As concerns this clonotype: This sequence may be a read error, since a much larger clone differs from it by one base. It is likely a read error, because the conserved phenylalanine at the end of the CDR3 is missing. V is TRBV12-3 or TRBV12-4 and J is TRBJ1-4; 9 bases are a match to TRBD1. V shed 6 bases, J shed 8 bases, and the junction held 7 bases outside the gene matches. The CDR3 loop spans 14 amino acids. CDR3 sequence reads: CASRGRTGAEKLFI. The CDR3 nucleotides read TGTGCCAGCAGGGGTCGGACAGGGGCGGAAAAACTGTTTATT.

The chain combines TRBV30 with TRBJ2-2, with D perhaps matching TRBD2 (6 bases). V was trimmed by 5 bases and J by 7 bases, leaving 14 bases between them. Per the germline V gene, CDR1 is GTSNPN and CDR2 is SVGIG (reference sequence). The CDR3 sequence is 13 residues long. CDR3 nucleotides: TGTGCCTGGGGGAGGCAGGTTCACGGGGAGCTGTTTTTT. This codes for CAWGRQVHGELFF.

This clonotype was recorded many times. The chain combines TRBV29-1 with TRBJ2-1; D not certain. The CDR3 has 11 residues. Trimming shortened V by 4 bases and J by 10 bases, and 11 bases separated the two germline ends. Germline loops: CDR1 SQVTM, CDR2 ANQGSEA. Here the CDR3 DNA reads TGCAGCGTTGGTCCCGGGCAGGAGCAGTTCTTC. It specifies CSVGPGQEQFF.

This clonotype has a count of ten or more. This chain uses TRBV7-2 with TRBJ2-3, with D possibly matching TRBD2 (6 bases). The germline gives CDR1 SGHTA, CDR2 FQGNSA. CDR3 length: 16 residues. V gave up 3 bases and J gave up 3 bases, with 16 bases separating them. This chain's CDR3 is CASSLSTGVGTDTQYF. CDR3 nucleotide sequence: TGTGCCAGCAGCTTGTCTACGGGAGTTGGGACAGATACGCAGTATTTT. The variable domain in full, with the rest retrieved from reference TRBV7-2 and TRBJ2-3, is GAGVSQSPSNKVTEKGKDVELRCDPISGHTALYWYRQSLGQGLEFLIYFQGNSAPDKSGLPSDRFSAERTGGSVSTLTIQRTQQEDSAVYLCASSLSTGVGTDTQYFGPGTRLTVL.

This clonotype was picked up a small number of times. J is TRBJ2-2 and V is TRBV5-4; no definite D call. This CDR3 region has 13 residues. Per the germline V gene, CDR1 is SGHNT and CDR2 is YYREEE (reference sequence). V lost 4 bases and J lost 4, with 8 bases in between. In DNA, the CDR3 is TGTGCCAGCAGCATCGATCGCACCGGGGAGCTGTTTTTT. Amino acids: CASSIDRTGELFF.